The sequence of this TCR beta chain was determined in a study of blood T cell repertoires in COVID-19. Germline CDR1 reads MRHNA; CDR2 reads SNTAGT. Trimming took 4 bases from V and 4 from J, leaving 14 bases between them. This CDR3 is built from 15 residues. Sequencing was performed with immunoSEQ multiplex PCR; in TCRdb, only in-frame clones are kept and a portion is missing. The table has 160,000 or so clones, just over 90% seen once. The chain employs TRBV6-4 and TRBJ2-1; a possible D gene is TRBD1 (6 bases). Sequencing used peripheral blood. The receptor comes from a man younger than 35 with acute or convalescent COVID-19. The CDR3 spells CASSASQGRYNEQFF. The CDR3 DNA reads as TGTGCCAGCAGTGCTTCTCAGGGGAGATACAATGAGCAGTTCTTC.